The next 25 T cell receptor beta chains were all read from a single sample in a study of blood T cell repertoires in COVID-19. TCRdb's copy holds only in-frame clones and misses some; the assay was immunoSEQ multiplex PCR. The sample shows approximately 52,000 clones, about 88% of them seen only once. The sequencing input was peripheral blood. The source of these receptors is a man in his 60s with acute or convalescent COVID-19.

CDR3 sequence reads: CASSGQGAPYPSYEQYF. The CDR3 DNA reads as TGTGCCAGCAGCGGACAGGGGGCCCCGTATCCCTCCTACGAGCAGTACTTC. The J gene is TRBJ2-7, the V gene TRBV28, with 11 positions matching TRBD1. CDR3 length: 17 amino acids. Trimming cost V 6 bases and J 0 bases; bases outside gene matches: 10. Germline assignment: CDR1 MDHEN and CDR2 SYDVKM.

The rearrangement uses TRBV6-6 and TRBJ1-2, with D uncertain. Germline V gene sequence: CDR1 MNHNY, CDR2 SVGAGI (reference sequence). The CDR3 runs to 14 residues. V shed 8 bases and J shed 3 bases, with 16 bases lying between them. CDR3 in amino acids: CASSNGVADYGYTF. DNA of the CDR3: TGTGCCAGCTCGAACGGGGTTGCTGACTATGGCTACACCTTC.

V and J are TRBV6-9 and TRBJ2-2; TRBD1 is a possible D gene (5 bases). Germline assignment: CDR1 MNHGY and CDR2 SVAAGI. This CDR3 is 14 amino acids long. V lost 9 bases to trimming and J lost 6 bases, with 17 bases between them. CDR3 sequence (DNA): TGTGCCAGGATATGGCAGGGATTTCCCGGGGAGCTGTTTTTT. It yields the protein CARIWQGFPGELFF.

This CDR3 is CASSLNPAPPQHF. CDR3 in DNA: TGTGCCAGCAGCTTAAACCCAGCGCCGCCCCAGCATTTT. The chain links TRBV5-6 to TRBJ1-5; unclear D gene. The CDR3 consists of 13 residues. Germline V gene data show CDR1 as SGHDT and CDR2 as YYEEEE. V was shortened by 2 bases and J by 9 bases, with 12 bases between the two germline ends.

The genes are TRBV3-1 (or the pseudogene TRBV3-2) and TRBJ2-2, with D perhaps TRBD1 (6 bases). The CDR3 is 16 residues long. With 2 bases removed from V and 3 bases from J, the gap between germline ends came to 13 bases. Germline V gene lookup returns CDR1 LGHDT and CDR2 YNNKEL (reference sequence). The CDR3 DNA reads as TGTGCCAGCAGCCAAAGGATAGGGGGTCACACCGGGGAGCTGTTTTTT. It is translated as CASSQRIGGHTGELFF.

This CDR3 reads CASRPSAASYGYTF. The CDR3 DNA reads TGTGCCAGCAGGCCGTCGGCGGCCTCCTATGGCTACACCTTC. The J gene is TRBJ1-2, the V gene TRBV28; D not resolved. Germline V gives CDR1 MDHEN, CDR2 SYDVKM. The CDR3 extends over 14 amino acids. The V end lost 6 bases, the J end lost 4 bases, and 15 bases lay between the germline ends.

CDR3 in DNA: TGTGCCAGCAGCTACTGGACTAGCGGGGCTGCCTACAATGAGCAGTTCTTC. Amino acids: CASSYWTSGAAYNEQFF. The rearrangement joins TRBV5-6 to TRBJ2-1; TRBD2 matches at 12 bases. The V segment lost 3 bases and the J segment 2 bases; nucleotides outside the gene matches: 6. CDR1 and CDR2 from the germline V gene are SGHDT and YYEEEE. The CDR3 covers 17 residues.

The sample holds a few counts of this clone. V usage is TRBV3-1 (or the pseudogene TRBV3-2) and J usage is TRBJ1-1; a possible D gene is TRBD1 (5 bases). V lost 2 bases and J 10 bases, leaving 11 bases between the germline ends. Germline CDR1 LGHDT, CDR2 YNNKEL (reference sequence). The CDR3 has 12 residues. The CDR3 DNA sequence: TGTGCCAGCAGCCAATCATCGACAGCAGCTTTCTTT. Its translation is CASSQSSTAAFF.

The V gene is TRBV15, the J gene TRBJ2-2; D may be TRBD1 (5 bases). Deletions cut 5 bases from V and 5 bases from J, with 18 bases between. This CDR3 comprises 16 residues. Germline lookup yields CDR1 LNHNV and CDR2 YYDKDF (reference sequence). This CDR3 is CATSGFGALRTGELFF. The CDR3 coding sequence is TGTGCCACCAGCGGATTTGGGGCTTTACGTACCGGGGAGCTGTTTTTT. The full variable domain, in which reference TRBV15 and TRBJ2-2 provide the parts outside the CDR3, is DAMVIQNPRYQVTQFGKPVTLSCSQTLNHNVMYWYQQKSSQAPKLLFHYYDKDFNNEADTPDNFQSRRPNTSFCFLDIRSPGLGDTAMYLCATSGFGALRTGELFFGEGSRLTVL.

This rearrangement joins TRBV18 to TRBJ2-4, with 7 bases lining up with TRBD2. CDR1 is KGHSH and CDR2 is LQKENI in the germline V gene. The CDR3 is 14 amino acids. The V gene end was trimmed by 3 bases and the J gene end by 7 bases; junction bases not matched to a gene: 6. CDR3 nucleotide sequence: TGTGCCAGCTCACCCCCGTCGGGGGGTAACATTCAGTACTTC. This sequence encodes CASSPPSGGNIQYF. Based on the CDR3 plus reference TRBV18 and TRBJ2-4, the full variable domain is NAGVMQNPRHLVRRRGQEARLRCSPMKGHSHVYWYRQLPEEGLKFMVYLQKENIIDESGMPKERFSAEFPKEGPSILRIQQVVRGDSAAYFCASSPPSGGNIQYFGAGTRLSVL.

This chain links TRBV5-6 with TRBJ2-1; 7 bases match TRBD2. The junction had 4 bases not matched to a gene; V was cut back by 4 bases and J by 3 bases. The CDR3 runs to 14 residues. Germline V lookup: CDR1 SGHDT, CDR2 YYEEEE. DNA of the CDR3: TGTGCCAGCAGCGCCGGGACTAACTACAATGAGCAGTTCTTC. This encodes CASSAGTNYNEQFF.

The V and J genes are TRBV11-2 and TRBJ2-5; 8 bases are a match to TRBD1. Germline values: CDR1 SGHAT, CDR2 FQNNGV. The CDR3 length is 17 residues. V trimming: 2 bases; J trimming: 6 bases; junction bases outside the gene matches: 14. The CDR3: CASSLQSGTGRAKTQYF. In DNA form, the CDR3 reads TGTGCCAGCAGCTTACAAAGTGGGACAGGCCGGGCAAAGACCCAGTACTTC.

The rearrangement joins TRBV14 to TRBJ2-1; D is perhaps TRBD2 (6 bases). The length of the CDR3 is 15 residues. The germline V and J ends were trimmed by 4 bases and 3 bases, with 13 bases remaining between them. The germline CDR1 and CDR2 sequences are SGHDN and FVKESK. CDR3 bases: TGTGCCAGCAGCCTAGGGGACTGGGACTACAATGAGCAGTTCTTC. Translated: CASSLGDWDYNEQFF.

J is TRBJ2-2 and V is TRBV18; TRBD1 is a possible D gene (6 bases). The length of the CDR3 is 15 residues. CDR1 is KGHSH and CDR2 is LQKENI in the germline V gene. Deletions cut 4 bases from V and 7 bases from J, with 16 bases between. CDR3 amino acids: CASSLTGQPSGELFF. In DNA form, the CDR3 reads TGTGCCAGCTCACTAACCGGACAGCCGAGCGGGGAGCTGTTTTTT. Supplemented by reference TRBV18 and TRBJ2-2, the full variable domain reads NAGVMQNPRHLVRRRGQEARLRCSPMKGHSHVYWYRQLPEEGLKFMVYLQKENIIDESGMPKERFSAEFPKEGPSILRIQQVVRGDSAAYFCASSLTGQPSGELFFGEGSRLTVL.

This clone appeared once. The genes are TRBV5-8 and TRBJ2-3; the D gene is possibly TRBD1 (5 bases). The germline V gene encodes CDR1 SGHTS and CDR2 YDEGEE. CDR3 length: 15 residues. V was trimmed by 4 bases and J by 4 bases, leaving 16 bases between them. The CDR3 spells CASSKAGIVPDTQYF. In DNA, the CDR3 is TGTGCCAGCAGCAAGGCAGGGATAGTTCCAGATACGCAGTATTTT. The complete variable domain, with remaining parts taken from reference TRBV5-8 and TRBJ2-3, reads EAGVTQSPTHLIKTRGQQATLRCSPISGHTSVYWYQQALGLGLQFLLWYDEGEERNRGNFPPRFSGRQFPNYSSELNVNALELEDSALYLCASSKAGIVPDTQYFGPGTRLTVL.

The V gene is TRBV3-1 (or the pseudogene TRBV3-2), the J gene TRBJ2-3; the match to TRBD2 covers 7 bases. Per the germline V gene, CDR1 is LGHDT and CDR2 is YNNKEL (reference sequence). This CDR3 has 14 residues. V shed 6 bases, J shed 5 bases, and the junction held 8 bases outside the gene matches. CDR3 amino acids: CASRPRGGGDTQYF. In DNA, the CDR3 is TGTGCCAGCAGACCACGAGGCGGGGGAGATACGCAGTATTTT.

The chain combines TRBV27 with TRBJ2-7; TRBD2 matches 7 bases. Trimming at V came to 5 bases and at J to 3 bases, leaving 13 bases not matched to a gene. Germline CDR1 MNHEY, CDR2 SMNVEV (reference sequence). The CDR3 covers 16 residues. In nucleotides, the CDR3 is TGTGCCAGCAGTCGGGGACTACACCTTTATATCTACGAGCAGTACTTC. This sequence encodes CASSRGLHLYIYEQYF.

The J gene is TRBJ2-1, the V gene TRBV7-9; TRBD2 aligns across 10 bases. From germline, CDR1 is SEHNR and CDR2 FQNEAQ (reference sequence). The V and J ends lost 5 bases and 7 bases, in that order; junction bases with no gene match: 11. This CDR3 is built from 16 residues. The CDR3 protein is CASSKIPGLARNEQFF. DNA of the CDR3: TGTGCCAGCAGCAAGATCCCGGGACTAGCGCGTAATGAGCAGTTCTTC.

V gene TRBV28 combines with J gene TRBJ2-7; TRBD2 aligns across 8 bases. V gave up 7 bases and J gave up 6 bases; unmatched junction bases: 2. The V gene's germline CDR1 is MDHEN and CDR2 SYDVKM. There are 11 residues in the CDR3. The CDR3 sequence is CASNLAGEQYF. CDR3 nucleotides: TGTGCCAGCAACCTAGCGGGCGAGCAGTACTTC.

CDR3 nucleotide sequence: TGTGCCAGTAGTAGGGACTCGCTGACCTACAATGAGCAGTTCTTC. It encodes CASSRDSLTYNEQFF. The J gene is TRBJ2-1, the V gene TRBV19, with D tentatively TRBD2 (6 bases). The CDR3 covers 15 residues. With 4 bases removed from V and 2 bases from J, the gap between germline ends came to 12 bases. Germline CDR1 and CDR2: LNHDA and SQIVND (reference sequence).

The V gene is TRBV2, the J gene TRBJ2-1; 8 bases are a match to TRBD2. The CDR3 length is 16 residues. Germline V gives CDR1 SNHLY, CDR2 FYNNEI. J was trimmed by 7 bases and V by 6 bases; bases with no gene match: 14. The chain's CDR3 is CASRLLSGSSLNEQFF. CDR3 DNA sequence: TGTGCCAGCAGACTCCTGAGCGGGAGTAGTTTAAATGAGCAGTTCTTC.

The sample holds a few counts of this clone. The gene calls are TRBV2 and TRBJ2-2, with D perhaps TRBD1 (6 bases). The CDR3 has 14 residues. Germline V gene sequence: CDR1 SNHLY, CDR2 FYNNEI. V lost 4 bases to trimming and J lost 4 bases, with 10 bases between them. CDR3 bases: TGTGCCAGCAGTGTCACAGGGATCACCGGGGAGCTGTTTTTT. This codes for CASSVTGITGELFF.

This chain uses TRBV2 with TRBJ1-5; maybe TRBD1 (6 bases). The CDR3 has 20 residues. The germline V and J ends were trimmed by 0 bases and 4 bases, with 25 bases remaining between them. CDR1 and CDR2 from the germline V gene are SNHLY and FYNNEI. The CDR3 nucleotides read TGTGCCAGCAGTGAAGCGCTTCATTCGGGGATCCCCAGGGGTAATCAGCCCCAGCATTTT. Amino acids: CASSEALHSGIPRGNQPQHF.

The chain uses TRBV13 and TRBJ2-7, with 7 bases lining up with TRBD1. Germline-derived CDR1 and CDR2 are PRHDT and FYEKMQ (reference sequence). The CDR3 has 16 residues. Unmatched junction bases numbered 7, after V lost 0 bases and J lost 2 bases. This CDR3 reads CASSLGPKGAPYEQYF. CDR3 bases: TGTGCCAGCAGCTTAGGCCCAAAGGGGGCTCCCTACGAGCAGTACTTC.

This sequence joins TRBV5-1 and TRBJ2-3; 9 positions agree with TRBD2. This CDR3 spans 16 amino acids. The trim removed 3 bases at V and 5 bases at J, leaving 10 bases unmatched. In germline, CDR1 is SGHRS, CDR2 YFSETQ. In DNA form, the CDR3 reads TGCGCCAGCAGCTCCACGGGGGGTAGCGGGGGAGATACGCAGTATTTT. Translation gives CASSSTGGSGGDTQYF. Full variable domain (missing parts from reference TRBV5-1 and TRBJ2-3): KAGVTQTPRYLIKTRGQQVTLSCSPISGHRSVSWYQQTPGQGLQFLFEYFSETQRNKGNFPGRFSGRQFSNSRSEMNVSTLELGDSALYLCASSSTGGSGGDTQYFGPGTRLTVL.